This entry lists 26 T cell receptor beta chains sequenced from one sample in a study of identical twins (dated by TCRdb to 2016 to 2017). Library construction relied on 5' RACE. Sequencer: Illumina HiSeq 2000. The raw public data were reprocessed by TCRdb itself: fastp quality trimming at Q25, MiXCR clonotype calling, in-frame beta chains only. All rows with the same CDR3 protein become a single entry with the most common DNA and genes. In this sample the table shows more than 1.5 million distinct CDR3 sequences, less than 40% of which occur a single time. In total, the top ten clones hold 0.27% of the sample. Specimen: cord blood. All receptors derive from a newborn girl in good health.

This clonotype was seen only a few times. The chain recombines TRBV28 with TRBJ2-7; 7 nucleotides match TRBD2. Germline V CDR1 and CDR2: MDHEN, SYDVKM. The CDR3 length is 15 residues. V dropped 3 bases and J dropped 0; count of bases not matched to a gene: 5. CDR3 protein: CASSFGGESSYEQYF. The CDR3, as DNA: TGTGCCAGCAGTTTTGGGGGGGAAAGCTCCTACGAGCAGTACTTC.

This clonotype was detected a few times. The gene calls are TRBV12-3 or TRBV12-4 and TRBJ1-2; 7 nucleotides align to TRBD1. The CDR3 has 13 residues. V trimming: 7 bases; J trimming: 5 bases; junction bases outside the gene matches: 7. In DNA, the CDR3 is TGTGCCAGCAAATCGGGACAGTTATATGGCTACACCTTC. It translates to CASKSGQLYGYTF.

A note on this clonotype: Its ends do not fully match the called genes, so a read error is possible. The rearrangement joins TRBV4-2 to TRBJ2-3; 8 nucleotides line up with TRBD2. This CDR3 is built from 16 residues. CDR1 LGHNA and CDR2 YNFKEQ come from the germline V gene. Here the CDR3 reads CASGQVGGGQTDTQYF. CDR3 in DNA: TGTGCCAGCGGCCAAGTGGGCGGGGGGCAAACAGATACGCAGTATTTT.

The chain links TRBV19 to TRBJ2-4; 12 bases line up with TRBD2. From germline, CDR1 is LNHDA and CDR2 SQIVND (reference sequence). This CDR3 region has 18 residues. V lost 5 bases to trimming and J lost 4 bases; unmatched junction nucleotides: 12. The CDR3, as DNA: TGTGCCAGTAGTCCCGGACTAGCGGGAAGCACCCTAAAAAACATTCAGTACTTC. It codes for CASSPGLAGSTLKNIQYF.

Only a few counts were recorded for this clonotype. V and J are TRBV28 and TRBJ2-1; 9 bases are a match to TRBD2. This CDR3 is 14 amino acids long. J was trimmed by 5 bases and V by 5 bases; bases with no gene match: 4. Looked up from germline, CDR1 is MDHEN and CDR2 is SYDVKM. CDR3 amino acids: CASSPPSGNNEQFF. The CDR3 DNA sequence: TGTGCCAGCAGTCCCCCTAGCGGGAACAATGAGCAGTTCTTC.

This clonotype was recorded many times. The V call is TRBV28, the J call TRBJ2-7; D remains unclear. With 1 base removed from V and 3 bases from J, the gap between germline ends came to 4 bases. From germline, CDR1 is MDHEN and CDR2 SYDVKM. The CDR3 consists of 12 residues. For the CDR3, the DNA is TGTGCCAGCAGTTTATCACACTACGAGCAGTACTTC. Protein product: CASSLSHYEQYF.

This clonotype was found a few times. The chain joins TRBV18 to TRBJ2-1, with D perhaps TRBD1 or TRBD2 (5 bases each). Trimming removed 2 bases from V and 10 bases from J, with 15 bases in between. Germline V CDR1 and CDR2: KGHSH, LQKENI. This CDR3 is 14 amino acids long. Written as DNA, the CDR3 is TGTGCCAGCTCACCATCCACCGGGGCGCGCGAGCAGTTCTTC. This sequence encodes CASSPSTGAREQFF.

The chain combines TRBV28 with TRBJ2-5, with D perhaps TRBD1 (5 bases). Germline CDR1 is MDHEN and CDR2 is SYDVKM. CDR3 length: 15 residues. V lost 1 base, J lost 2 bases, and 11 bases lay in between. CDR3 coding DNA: TGTGCCAGCAGTTTATCCGTAGGGGCTCAAGAGACCCAGTACTTC. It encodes CASSLSVGAQETQYF.

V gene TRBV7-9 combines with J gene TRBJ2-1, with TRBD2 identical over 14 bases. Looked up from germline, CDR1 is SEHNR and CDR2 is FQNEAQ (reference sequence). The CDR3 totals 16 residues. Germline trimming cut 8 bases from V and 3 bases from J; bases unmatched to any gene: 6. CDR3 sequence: CASGGTSGSFYNEQFF. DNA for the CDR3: TGTGCCAGCGGGGGGACTAGCGGGAGTTTCTACAATGAGCAGTTCTTC.

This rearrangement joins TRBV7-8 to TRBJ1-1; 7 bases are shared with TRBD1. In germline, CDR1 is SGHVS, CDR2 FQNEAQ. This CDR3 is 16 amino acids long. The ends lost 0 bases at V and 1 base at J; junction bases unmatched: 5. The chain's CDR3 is CASSLALGQPNTEAFF. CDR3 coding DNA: TGTGCCAGCAGCTTAGCCCTGGGACAGCCGAACACTGAAGCTTTCTTT. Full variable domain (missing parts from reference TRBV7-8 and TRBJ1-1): GAGVSQSPRYKVAKRGQDVALRCDPISGHVSLFWYQQALGQGPEFLTYFQNEAQLDKSGLPSDRFFAERPEGSVSTLKIQRTQQEDSAVYLCASSLALGQPNTEAFFGQGTRLTVV.

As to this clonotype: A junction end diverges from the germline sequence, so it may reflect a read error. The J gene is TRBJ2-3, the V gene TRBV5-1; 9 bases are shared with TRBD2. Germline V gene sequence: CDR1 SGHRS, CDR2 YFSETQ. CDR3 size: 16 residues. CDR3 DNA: TGCGCCAGCAGCTTGCTAGCGGGAAAGGGAACAGGTACGCAGTATTTT. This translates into CASSLLAGKGTGTQYF. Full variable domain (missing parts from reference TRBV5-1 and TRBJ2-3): KAGVTQTPRYLIKTRGQQVTLSCSPISGHRSVSWYQQTPGQGLQFLFEYFSETQRNKGNFPGRFSGRQFSNSRSEMNVSTLELGDSALYLCASSLLAGKGTGTQYFGPGTRLTVL.

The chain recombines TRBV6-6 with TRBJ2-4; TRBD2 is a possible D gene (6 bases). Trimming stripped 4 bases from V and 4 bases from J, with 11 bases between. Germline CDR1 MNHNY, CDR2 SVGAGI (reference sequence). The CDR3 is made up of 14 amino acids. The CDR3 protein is CASSSPRGKNIQYF. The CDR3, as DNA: TGTGCCAGCAGTTCCCCCCGGGGGAAAAACATTCAGTACTTC.

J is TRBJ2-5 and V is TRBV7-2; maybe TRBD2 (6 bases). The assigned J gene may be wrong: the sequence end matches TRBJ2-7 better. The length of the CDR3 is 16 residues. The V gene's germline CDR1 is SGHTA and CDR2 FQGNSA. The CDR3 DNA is TGTGCCAGCAGCCACTCCGGGGGAATTAGGACCTACGAGCAGTACTTC. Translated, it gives CASSHSGGIRTYEQYF.

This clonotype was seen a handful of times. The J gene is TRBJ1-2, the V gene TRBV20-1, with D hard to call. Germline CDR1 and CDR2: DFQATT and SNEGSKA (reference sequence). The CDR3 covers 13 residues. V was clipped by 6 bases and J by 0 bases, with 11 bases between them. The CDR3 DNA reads TGCAGTGCCCCAGACAACCCTAACTATGGCTACACCTTC. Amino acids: CSAPDNPNYGYTF.

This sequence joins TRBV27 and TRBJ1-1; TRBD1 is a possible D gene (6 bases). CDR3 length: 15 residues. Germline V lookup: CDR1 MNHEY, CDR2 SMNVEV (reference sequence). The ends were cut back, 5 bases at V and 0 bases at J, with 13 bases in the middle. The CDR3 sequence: CASSPNRDMNTEAFF. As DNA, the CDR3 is TGTGCCAGCAGTCCGAACCGGGACATGAACACTGAAGCTTTCTTT.

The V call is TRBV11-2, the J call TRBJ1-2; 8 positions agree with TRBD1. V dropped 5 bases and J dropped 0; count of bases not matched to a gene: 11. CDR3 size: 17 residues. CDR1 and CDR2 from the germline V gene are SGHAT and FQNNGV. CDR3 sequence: CASSPRTGYTSNYGYTF. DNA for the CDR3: TGTGCCAGCAGCCCGCGGACAGGGTACACTTCTAACTATGGCTACACCTTC. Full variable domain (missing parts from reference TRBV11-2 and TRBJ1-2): EAGVAQSPRYKIIEKRQSVAFWCNPISGHATLYWYQQILGQGPKLLIQFQNNGVVDDSQLPKDRFSAERLKGVDSTLKIQPAKLEDSAVYLCASSPRTGYTSNYGYTFGSGTRLTVV.

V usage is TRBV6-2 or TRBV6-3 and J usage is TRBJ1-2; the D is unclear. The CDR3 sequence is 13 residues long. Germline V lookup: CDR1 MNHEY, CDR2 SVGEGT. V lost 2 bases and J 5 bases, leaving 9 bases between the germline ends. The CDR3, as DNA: TGTGCCAGCAGTTACATGCCCGTGTATGGCTACACCTTC. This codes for CASSYMPVYGYTF.

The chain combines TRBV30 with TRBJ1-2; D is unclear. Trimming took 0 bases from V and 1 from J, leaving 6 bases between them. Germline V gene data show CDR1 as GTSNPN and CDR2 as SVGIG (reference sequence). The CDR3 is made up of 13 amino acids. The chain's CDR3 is CAWSVPGNYGYTF. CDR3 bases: TGTGCCTGGAGTGTTCCCGGTAACTATGGCTACACCTTC.

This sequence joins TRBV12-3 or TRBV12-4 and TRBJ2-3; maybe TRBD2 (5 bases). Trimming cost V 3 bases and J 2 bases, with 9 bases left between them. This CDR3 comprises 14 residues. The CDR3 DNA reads TGTGCCAGCAGTTTCCCAGCGGACACAGATACGCAGTATTTT. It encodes CASSFPADTDTQYF.

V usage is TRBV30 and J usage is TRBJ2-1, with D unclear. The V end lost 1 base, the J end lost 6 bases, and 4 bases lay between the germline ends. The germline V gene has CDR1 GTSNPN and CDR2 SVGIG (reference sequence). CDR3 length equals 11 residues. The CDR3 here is CAWSEGNEQFF. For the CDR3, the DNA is TGTGCCTGGAGTGAGGGCAATGAGCAGTTCTTC.

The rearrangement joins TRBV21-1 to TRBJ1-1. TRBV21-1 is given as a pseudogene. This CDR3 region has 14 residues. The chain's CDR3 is CASSSLDINTEAFF. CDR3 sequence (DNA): TGTGCCAGCAGCAGTCTGGACATTAACACTGAAGCTTTCTTT.

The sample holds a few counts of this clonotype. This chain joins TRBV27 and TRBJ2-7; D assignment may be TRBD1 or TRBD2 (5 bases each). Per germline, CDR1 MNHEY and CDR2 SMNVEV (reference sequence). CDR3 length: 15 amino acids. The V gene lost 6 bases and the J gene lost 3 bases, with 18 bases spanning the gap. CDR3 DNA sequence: TGTGCCAGCAGAACACACCGGGACGGCCACTACGAGCAGTACTTC. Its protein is CASRTHRDGHYEQYF.

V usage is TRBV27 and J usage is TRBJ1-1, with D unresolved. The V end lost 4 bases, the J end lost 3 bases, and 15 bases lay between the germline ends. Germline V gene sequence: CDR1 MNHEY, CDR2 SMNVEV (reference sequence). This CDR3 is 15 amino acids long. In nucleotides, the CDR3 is TGTGCCAGCAGTTCGTCCTTTGGGAGGGACACTGAAGCTTTCTTT. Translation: CASSSSFGRDTEAFF.

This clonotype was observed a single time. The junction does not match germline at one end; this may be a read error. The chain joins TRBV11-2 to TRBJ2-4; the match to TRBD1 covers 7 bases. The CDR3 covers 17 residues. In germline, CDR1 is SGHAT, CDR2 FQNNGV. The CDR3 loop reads CASSSRDSFLAENIQYF. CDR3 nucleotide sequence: TGTGCCAGCAGCTCGAGGGACAGTTTTCTAGCCGAAAACATTCAGTACTTC. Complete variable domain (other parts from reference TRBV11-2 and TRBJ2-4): EAGVAQSPRYKIIEKRQSVAFWCNPISGHATLYWYQQILGQGPKLLIQFQNNGVVDDSQLPKDRFSAERLKGVDSTLKIQPAKLEDSAVYLCASSSRDSFLAENIQYFGAGTRLSVL.

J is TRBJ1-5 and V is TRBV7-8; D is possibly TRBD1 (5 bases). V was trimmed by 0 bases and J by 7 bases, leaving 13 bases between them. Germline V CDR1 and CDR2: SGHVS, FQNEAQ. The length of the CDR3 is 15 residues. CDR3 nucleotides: TGTGCCAGCAGCTTAGCGTTGGGGGACTGGCAGCCCCAGCATTTT. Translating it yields CASSLALGDWQPQHF.

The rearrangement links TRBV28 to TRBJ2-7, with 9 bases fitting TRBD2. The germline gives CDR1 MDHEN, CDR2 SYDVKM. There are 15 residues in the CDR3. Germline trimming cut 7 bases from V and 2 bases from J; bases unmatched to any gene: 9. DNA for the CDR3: TGTGCCAGCAATTTTTGGGCGGGAGGGACCTACGAGCAGTACTTC. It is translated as CASNFWAGGTYEQYF. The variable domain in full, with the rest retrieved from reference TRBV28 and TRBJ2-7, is DVKVTQSSRYLVKRTGEKVFLECVQDMDHENMFWYRQDPGLGLRLIYFSYDVKMKEKGDIPEGYSVSREKKERFSLILESASTNQTSMYLCASNFWAGGTYEQYFGPGTRLTVT.